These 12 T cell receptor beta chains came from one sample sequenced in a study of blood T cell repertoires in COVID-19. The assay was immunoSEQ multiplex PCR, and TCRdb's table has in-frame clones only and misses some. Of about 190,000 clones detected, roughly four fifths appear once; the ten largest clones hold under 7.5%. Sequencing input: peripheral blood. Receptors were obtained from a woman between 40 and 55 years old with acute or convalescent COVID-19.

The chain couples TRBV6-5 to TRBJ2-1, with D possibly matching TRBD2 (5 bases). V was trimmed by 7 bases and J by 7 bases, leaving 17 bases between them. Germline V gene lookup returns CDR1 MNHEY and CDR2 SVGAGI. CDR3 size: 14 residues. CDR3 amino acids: CASIKTSGGNEQFF. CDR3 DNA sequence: TGTGCCAGCATTAAGACAAGCGGTGGGAATGAGCAGTTCTTC.

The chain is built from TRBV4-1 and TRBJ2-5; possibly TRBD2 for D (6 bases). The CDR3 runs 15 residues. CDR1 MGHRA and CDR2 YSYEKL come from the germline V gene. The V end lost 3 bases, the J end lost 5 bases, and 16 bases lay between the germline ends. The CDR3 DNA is TGCGCCAGCAGCCAGCTGGGGACTGCCTGGGAGACCCAGTACTTC. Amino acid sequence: CASSQLGTAWETQYF.

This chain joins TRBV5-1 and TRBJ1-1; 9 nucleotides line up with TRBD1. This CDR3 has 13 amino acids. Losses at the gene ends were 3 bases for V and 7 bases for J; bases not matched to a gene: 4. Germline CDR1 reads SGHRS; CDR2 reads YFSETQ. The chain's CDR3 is CASSWGQGNEAFF. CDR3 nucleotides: TGCGCCAGCAGCTGGGGACAGGGTAATGAAGCTTTCTTT.

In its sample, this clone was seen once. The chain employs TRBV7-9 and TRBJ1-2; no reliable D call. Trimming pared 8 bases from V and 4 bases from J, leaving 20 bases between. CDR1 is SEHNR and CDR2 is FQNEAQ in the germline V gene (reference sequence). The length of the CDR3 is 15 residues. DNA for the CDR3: TGTGCCAGCTTACCATTGGGCACACCACTCTATGGCTACACCTTC. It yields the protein CASLPLGTPLYGYTF.

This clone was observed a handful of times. As DNA, the CDR3 is TGTGCCAGCAGTCGAAGAGACAGCATGAACACTGAAGCTTTCTTT. Its protein product is CASSRRDSMNTEAFF. The chain recombines TRBV27 with TRBJ1-1; the D gene is possibly TRBD1 (5 bases). Germline V gives CDR1 MNHEY, CDR2 SMNVEV (reference sequence). V lost 5 bases to trimming and J lost 0 bases, with 13 bases between them. The length of the CDR3 is 15 residues.

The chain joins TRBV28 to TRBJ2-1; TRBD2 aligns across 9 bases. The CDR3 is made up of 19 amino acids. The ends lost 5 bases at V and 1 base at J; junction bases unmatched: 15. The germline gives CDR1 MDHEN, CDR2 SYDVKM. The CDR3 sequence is CASSLPGVSGSGSYNEQFF. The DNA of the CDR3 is TGTGCCAGCAGTCTCCCGGGTGTTAGCGGGAGTGGGTCCTACAATGAGCAGTTCTTC.

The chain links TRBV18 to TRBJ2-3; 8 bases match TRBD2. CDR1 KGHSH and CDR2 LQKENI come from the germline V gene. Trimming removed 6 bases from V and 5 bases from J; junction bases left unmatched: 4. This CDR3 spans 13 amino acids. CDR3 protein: CASSSGGIDTQYF. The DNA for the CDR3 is TGTGCCAGCTCCAGCGGGGGTATAGATACGCAGTATTTT.

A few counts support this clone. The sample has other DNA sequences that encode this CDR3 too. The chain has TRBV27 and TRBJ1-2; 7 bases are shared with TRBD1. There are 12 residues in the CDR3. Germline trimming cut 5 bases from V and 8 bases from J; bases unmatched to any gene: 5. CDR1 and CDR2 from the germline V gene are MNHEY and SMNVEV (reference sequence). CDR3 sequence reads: CASSLTGDGYTF. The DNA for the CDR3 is TGTGCCAGCAGTCTTACAGGGGACGGCTACACCTTC.

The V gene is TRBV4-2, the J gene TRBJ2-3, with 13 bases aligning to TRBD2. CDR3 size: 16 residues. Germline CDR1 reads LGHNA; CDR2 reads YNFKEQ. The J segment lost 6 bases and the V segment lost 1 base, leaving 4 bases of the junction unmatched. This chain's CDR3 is CASSQAPTSGRDTQYF. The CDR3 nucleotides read TGTGCCAGCAGCCAAGCCCCGACTAGCGGGAGGGATACGCAGTATTTT.

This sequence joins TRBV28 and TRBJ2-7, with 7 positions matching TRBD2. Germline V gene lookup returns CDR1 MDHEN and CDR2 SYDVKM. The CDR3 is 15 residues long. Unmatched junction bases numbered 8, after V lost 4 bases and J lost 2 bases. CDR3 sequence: CASSSPSSGAYEQYF. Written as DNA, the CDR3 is TGTGCCAGCAGTTCCCCCTCGAGCGGGGCCTACGAGCAGTACTTC.

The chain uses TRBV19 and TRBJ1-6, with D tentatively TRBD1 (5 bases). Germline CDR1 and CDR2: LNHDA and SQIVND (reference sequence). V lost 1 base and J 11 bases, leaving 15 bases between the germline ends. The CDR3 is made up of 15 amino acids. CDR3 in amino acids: CASSIVQGGSPPLHF. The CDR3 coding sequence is TGTGCCAGTAGTATAGTCCAGGGAGGGAGTCCACCCCTCCACTTT.

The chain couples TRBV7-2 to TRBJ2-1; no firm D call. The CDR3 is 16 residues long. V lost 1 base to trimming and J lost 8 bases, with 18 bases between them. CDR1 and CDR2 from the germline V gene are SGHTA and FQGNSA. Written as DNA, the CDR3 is TGTGCCAGCAGCTTAGTTGCGTTTGGCAGCCGGGATGAGCAGTTCTTC. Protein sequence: CASSLVAFGSRDEQFF. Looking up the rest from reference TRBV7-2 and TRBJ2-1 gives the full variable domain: GAGVSQSPSNKVTEKGKDVELRCDPISGHTALYWYRQSLGQGLEFLIYFQGNSAPDKSGLPSDRFSAERTGGSVSTLTIQRTQQEDSAVYLCASSLVAFGSRDEQFFGPGTRLTVL.